A single sample gave rise to the 21 T cell receptor beta chains below, sequenced in a study of blood T cell repertoires in COVID-19. Here immunoSEQ multiplex PCR was the method, and the copy in TCRdb shows in-frame clones only, minus some. This sample carries about 82,000 clones, around 80% of them seen once, and the ten largest clones take approximately 34%. Sequencing input: peripheral blood. These receptors all come from a man aged 55 to 70 with COVID-19, enrolled during active disease.

The table lists this clone with a few counts. The chain joins TRBV5-1 to TRBJ1-2, with 7 bases that match TRBD1. The CDR3 loop spans 13 amino acids. The J segment lost 6 bases and the V segment lost 4 bases, leaving 6 bases of the junction unmatched. Germline CDR1 and CDR2: SGHRS and YFSETQ. The CDR3 is CASSRGQSDGYTF. In nucleotides, the CDR3 is TGCGCCAGCAGCCGGGGACAGTCCGATGGCTACACCTTC. Filled out from reference TRBV5-1 and TRBJ1-2, the complete variable domain reads KAGVTQTPRYLIKTRGQQVTLSCSPISGHRSVSWYQQTPGQGLQFLFEYFSETQRNKGNFPGRFSGRQFSNSRSEMNVSTLELGDSALYLCASSRGQSDGYTFGSGTRLTVV.

CDR3: CASSLEAVGELFF. CDR3 in DNA: TGTGCCAGCAGCTTAGAGGCTGTGGGGGAGCTGTTTTTT. The rearrangement joins TRBV7-3 to TRBJ2-2; D gene uncertain. V lost 2 bases to trimming and J lost 8 bases, with 9 bases between them. CDR1 and CDR2 from the germline V gene are SGHTA and FQGTGA. The CDR3 extends over 13 amino acids.

The gene calls are TRBV21-1 and TRBJ1-2. TRBV21-1 is a listed pseudogene. The CDR3 is made up of 15 amino acids. CDR3 coding DNA: TGTGCCAGCAGCTCCGCGGGTAGGGCTAACTATGGCTACACCTTC. Residues: CASSSAGRANYGYTF.

The rearrangement links TRBV9 to TRBJ2-3, with D unclear. Trimming pared 1 base from V and 2 bases from J, leaving 8 bases between. Per the germline V gene, CDR1 is SGDLS and CDR2 is YYNGEE. The CDR3 is 14 residues long. This CDR3 is CASSVTAPTDTQYF. In DNA, the CDR3 is TGTGCCAGCAGCGTAACAGCCCCCACAGATACGCAGTATTTT.

V usage is TRBV7-9 and J usage is TRBJ1-1; TRBD1 aligns across 9 bases. Germline CDR1 SEHNR, CDR2 FQNEAQ (reference sequence). The V segment lost 5 bases and the J segment 4 bases; nucleotides outside the gene matches: 5. CDR3 length equals 14 residues. The CDR3 DNA reads as TGTGCCAGCAGCCAGCAACAGGGGGCCACTGAAGCTTTCTTT. As protein: CASSQQQGATEAFF.

CDR3 residues: CASSSWAGGYQETQYF. CDR3 bases: TGTGCCAGCAGCTCTTGGGCGGGGGGCTACCAAGAGACCCAGTACTTC. The chain is built from TRBV5-6 and TRBJ2-5; 8 nucleotides match TRBD2. The CDR3 runs to 16 residues. V gave up 3 bases and J gave up 0 bases; unmatched junction bases: 7. Per germline, CDR1 SGHDT and CDR2 YYEEEE.

The V gene is TRBV25-1, the J gene TRBJ1-2; the D is unclear. Trimming removed 3 bases at V and 8 bases at J, with 4 bases between. The CDR3 totals 10 residues. The germline CDR1 and CDR2 sequences are MGHDK and SYGVNS. The CDR3 coding sequence is TGTGCCAGCAGTGATGTAGGCTACACCTTC. Its protein product is CASSDVGYTF.

This clone was found a few times. This chain uses TRBV9 with TRBJ2-2, with 8 bases that match TRBD1. The J segment lost 5 bases and the V segment lost 0 bases, leaving 0 bases of the junction unmatched. The CDR3 runs 14 residues. CDR1 and CDR2 (germline): SGDLS, YYNGEE. For the CDR3, the DNA is TGTGCCAGCAGCGTAGGACAGGGGACCGGGGAGCTGTTTTTT. Its protein product is CASSVGQGTGELFF. The variable domain in full, with the rest retrieved from reference TRBV9 and TRBJ2-2, is DSGVTQTPKHLITATGQRVTLRCSPRSGDLSVYWYQQSLDQGLQFLIQYYNGEERAKGNILERFSAQQFPDLHSELNLSSLELGDSALYFCASSVGQGTGELFFGEGSRLTVL.

The chain has TRBV5-1 and TRBJ2-1; TRBD2 might be the D (6 bases). V was clipped by 5 bases and J by 8 bases, with 23 bases between them. The CDR3 is 16 residues long. CDR1 and CDR2 from the germline V gene are SGHRS and YFSETQ. The CDR3 region has the DNA TGCGCCAGCAGTACGAGGGACTCTCCCTCCTCGGATGAGCAGTTCTTC. It is translated as CASSTRDSPSSDEQFF.

V usage is TRBV6-5 and J usage is TRBJ1-3; D is perhaps TRBD1 (5 bases). Trimming left V 0 bases short and J 4 bases short, with 13 bases between. The CDR3 runs to 16 residues. Germline V CDR1 and CDR2: MNHEY, SVGAGI. The CDR3 region is CASSYSSGLGGNTIYF. The CDR3 coding sequence is TGTGCCAGCAGTTACTCCTCGGGACTGGGGGGAAACACCATATATTTT.

V and J are TRBV9 and TRBJ2-2, with D possibly being TRBD1 (5 bases). V lost 0 bases and J lost 4, with 13 bases in between. This CDR3 is built from 16 residues. Germline CDR1 is SGDLS and CDR2 is YYNGEE. The CDR3 DNA reads as TGTGCCAGCAGCGTAGGGGGCAGGGTGGGCACCGGGGAGCTGTTTTTT. Its translation: CASSVGGRVGTGELFF. Full variable domain (missing parts from reference TRBV9 and TRBJ2-2): DSGVTQTPKHLITATGQRVTLRCSPRSGDLSVYWYQQSLDQGLQFLIQYYNGEERAKGNILERFSAQQFPDLHSELNLSSLELGDSALYFCASSVGGRVGTGELFFGEGSRLTVL.

The chain uses TRBV20-1 and TRBJ2-1; 10 bases are shared with TRBD2. The V gene end was trimmed by 3 bases and the J gene end by 7 bases; junction bases not matched to a gene: 6. Germline lookup yields CDR1 DFQATT and CDR2 SNEGSKA (reference sequence). The CDR3 spans 14 residues. The CDR3 loop is CSASGLAVGNEQFF. Written as DNA, the CDR3 is TGCAGTGCTAGTGGACTAGCGGTAGGGAATGAGCAGTTCTTC.

V gene TRBV19 combines with J gene TRBJ1-2; no reliable D call. The V end was cut by 8 bases, the J end by 2 bases, with 12 bases between. Germline CDR1 LNHDA, CDR2 SQIVND (reference sequence). The length of the CDR3 is 13 residues. The CDR3 is CASGITENYGYTF. In DNA form, the CDR3 reads TGTGCCAGTGGCATCACGGAGAACTATGGCTACACCTTC.

The chain recombines TRBV29-1 with TRBJ1-1; TRBD1 is a possible D gene (5 bases). CDR3 length equals 12 residues. The germline V and J ends were trimmed by 2 bases and 6 bases, with 10 bases remaining between them. Germline CDR1 is SQVTM and CDR2 is ANQGSEA. CDR3 nucleotide sequence: TGCAGCGTTGAAAACAGGTACGCTGAAGCTTTCTTT. It translates to CSVENRYAEAFF.

J is TRBJ2-2 and V is TRBV5-1; 9 bases align to TRBD2. The trim removed 0 bases at V and 6 bases at J, leaving 6 bases unmatched. Germline V CDR1 and CDR2: SGHRS, YFSETQ. CDR3 length equals 16 residues. CDR3 coding DNA: TGCGCCAGCAGCTTGGACTTAGCGGGAGTATCCGGGGAGCTGTTTTTT. Its translation: CASSLDLAGVSGELFF.

The chain uses TRBV5-4 and TRBJ2-2, with TRBD1 matching 8 bases. This CDR3 comprises 17 residues. Unmatched junction bases numbered 6, after V lost 1 base and J lost 1 base. The germline gives CDR1 SGHNT, CDR2 YYREEE (reference sequence). CDR3 amino acids: CASSLPRTGRNTGELFF. Written as DNA, the CDR3 is TGTGCCAGCAGCTTGCCGCGGACAGGGCGGAACACCGGGGAGCTGTTTTTT.

The chain carries TRBV3-1 (or the pseudogene TRBV3-2) and TRBJ1-3; 7 nucleotides line up with TRBD1. The CDR3 is 16 amino acids. CDR1 and CDR2 from the germline V gene are LGHDT and YNNKEL (reference sequence). J was trimmed by 3 bases and V by 3 bases; bases with no gene match: 8. The CDR3 region has the DNA TGTGCCAGCAGCCAGGCGGGACAGCGGATTGGAAACACCATATATTTT. Translation gives CASSQAGQRIGNTIYF.

The chain links TRBV11-3 to TRBJ2-1; D is perhaps TRBD2 (5 bases). This CDR3 has 15 amino acids. In germline, CDR1 is SGHNT, CDR2 YENEEA. Trimming took off 3 bases at V and 2 bases at J, with 11 bases between the two ends. The CDR3 region is CASSFGGPTYNEQFF. The CDR3 DNA is TGTGCCAGCAGCTTTGGCGGGCCCACCTACAATGAGCAGTTCTTC.

The V gene is TRBV19, the J gene TRBJ1-5, with 8 bases matching TRBD1. CDR1 is LNHDA and CDR2 is SQIVND in the germline V gene (reference sequence). The CDR3 contains 18 residues. With V trimmed by 7 bases and J by 6 bases, 20 bases remained unmatched. Here the CDR3 DNA reads TGTGCCAGTACGAGTGGGGCCACGACAGGGGCCGCAAGTCAGCCCCAGCATTTT. It translates to CASTSGATTGAASQPQHF.

This clone was observed a handful of times. The V gene is TRBV6-6, the J gene TRBJ1-3; TRBD1 might be the D (6 bases). Trimming pared 6 bases from V and 0 bases from J, leaving 12 bases between. The CDR3 consists of 15 residues. Per germline, CDR1 MNHNY and CDR2 SVGAGI (reference sequence). The CDR3 sequence is CASSGGRISGNTIYF. The CDR3 DNA sequence: TGTGCCAGCAGCGGGGGGCGCATCTCTGGAAACACCATATATTTT.

The chain combines TRBV9 with TRBJ1-3; D gene unclear. The CDR3 has 16 residues. Trimming pared 0 bases from V and 3 bases from J, leaving 13 bases between. CDR1 and CDR2 from the germline V gene are SGDLS and YYNGEE. CDR3 nucleotides: TGTGCCAGCAGCGTAGACGGAGGGTGGGGTGGAAACACCATATATTTT. Translated, it gives CASSVDGGWGGNTIYF.